This TCR beta chain was sequenced for a study of cytomegalovirus exposure and HLA in healthy donors. The V segment lost 3 bases and the J segment 2 bases; nucleotides outside the gene matches: 9. The CDR3 spans 17 residues. The germline V gene has CDR1 ENHRY and CDR2 SYGVKD. Data came from immunoSEQ multiplex PCR; TCRdb stores just in-frame clones and leaves some out. The repertoire includes about 180,000 clones, 75% to 90% of them detected once, and roughly 15% sits in the top ten. This receptor was obtained from a man between 18 and 29 years old in good health and CMV-seropositive. The specimen sequenced was PBMCs. The rearrangement joins TRBV10-3 to TRBJ2-3; TRBD2 matches at 9 bases. CDR3 region: CAISEVAGGQITDTQYF. In DNA form, the CDR3 reads TGTGCCATCAGTGAAGTCGCGGGAGGGCAAATCACAGATACGCAGTATTTT.